This record covers a single T cell receptor (beta chain). This clonotype showed up many times. Its antigen is not yet known. No much larger clonotype is one base removed from it; base qualities were not supplied. For CDR1 and CDR2, the germline V gene lists SGHDN and FVKESK. Germline trimming amounts to 6 bases on V and 8 bases on J, with 5 as the count of junction bases outside the gene matches. The CDR3 goes from the cysteine to the phenylalanine over 14 residues. The read is trimmed to its CDR3 DNA, 42 bases read in frame from base 1. The receptor library was made with PCR. The sequencing machine was an Illumina HiSeq 2500. To normalize quantification of the TCRbeta repertoire, the TCR libraries were built with molecular barcoding that relied on unique molecular identifiers. The public sequencing data were trimmed at Q25 with fastp and processed into clonotypes with MiXCR by TCRdb, which kept only in-frame beta chains. CDR3 protein duplicates are merged, each entry listing the most common genes and DNA. The sample table lists just over 350,000 distinct CDR3 sequences, 13% of them with a count of one. Together, the top ten hold around 4.5% of the sample.

The data stem from a study of T-cell reconstitution after alpha-beta-depleted transplantation in children (dated by TCRdb to about 2016). About the investigation overall: Using TCR repertoire profiling, the study followed T-cell immune reconstitution in a quantitative way in children after TCRalphabeta/CD19-depleted allogeneic hematopoietic cell transplantation.

This receptor was obtained from a human donor who donated a stem cell graft to a child with Fanconi anemia. The chain was built from TRBV14 and TRBJ2-6, and TRBD1 matches 9 of the central bases. Sequenced here: PBMCs, sampled from the stem cell graft. This receptor carries the CDR3 CASRRTGETNVLTF. In nucleotides, the sequence is TGTGCCAGCAGGAGGACAGGGGAGACCAACGTCCTGACTTTC.